This is a list of T cell receptor beta chains from one sample in a study of cytomegalovirus exposure and HLA in healthy donors. The data were produced by immunoSEQ multiplex PCR, yet TCRdb's version contains in-frame clones alone and is incomplete. The data hold 99,000 or so clones, with approximately 80% observed a single time. Sequenced: PBMCs. The receptors come from a male donor in good health and CMV-seronegative. Each CDR3 is given with its conserved first and last residue. The D gene is left open where the match is weak. Not every row has a clone size; where given, it reads once, few, many or a size class.

D gene | J gene | CDR3 length | clone size | V gene | CDR3 protein | CDR3 DNA
. | TRBJ1-5 | 15 | . | TRBV21-1 | CASSTKDSPSQPQHF | TGTGCCAGCAGCACCAAGGACAGTCCGAGCCAGCCCCAGCATTTT
TRBD2 | TRBJ2-1 | 15 | once | TRBV15 | CATSSAGGGYNEQFF | TGTGCCACCAGCTCAGCGGGAGGGGGCTACAATGAGCAGTTCTTC
TRBD2 | TRBJ2-1 | 15 | . | TRBV5-6 | CASSQWSGGLNEQFF | TGTGCCAGCAGCCAGTGGAGCGGGGGTCTAAACGAGCAGTTCTTC
TRBD1 | TRBJ2-2 | 14 | few | TRBV6-5 | CASREGANTGELFF | TGTGCCAGCCGTGAGGGGGCTAACACCGGGGAGCTGTTTTTT
TRBD1 | TRBJ2-2 | 15 | . | TRBV18 | CASSPGTGGFGELFF | TGTGCCAGCTCACCTGGGACAGGGGGCTTCGGGGAGCTGTTTTTT
. | TRBJ2-1 | 18 | . | TRBV27 | CASSLRSGVVGLGGEQFF | TGTGCCAGCAGTTTACGCTCTGGGGTCGTCGGGCTGGGAGGTGAGCAGTTCTTC
TRBD1 | TRBJ1-2 | 14 | . | TRBV5-1 | CASSVDRAGYGYTF | TGCGCCAGCAGCGTGGACAGGGCAGGCTATGGCTACACCTTC
TRBD1 | TRBJ1-1 | 14 | once | TRBV10-3 | CAIRGQGRSTEAFF | TGTGCCATCAGGGGACAGGGAAGGAGCACTGAAGCTTTCTTT
. | TRBJ1-2 | 15 | once | TRBV11-3 | CASSRETGRNYGYTF | TGTGCCAGCAGCCGAGAAACAGGGCGTAACTATGGCTACACCTTC
TRBD1 | TRBJ1-6 | 15 | . | TRBV6-5 | CASSLQGAEGSPLHF | TGTGCCAGCAGCCTACAGGGGGCAGAAGGTTCACCCCTCCACTTT
TRBD1 | TRBJ1-2 | 14 | once | TRBV29-1 | CSVQTGGTFFGYTF | TGCAGCGTCCAGACAGGGGGCACGTTTTTCGGCTACACCTTC
TRBD2 | TRBJ2-1 | 16 | . | TRBV14 | CASSAILAGGYNEQFF | TGTGCCAGCAGCGCGATACTAGCGGGGGGGTACAATGAGCAGTTCTTC
TRBD2 | TRBJ2-2 | 18 | once | TRBV27 | CASSLRGLAGGWTGELFF | TGTGCCAGCAGTTTAAGAGGACTAGCGGGAGGCTGGACCGGGGAGCTGTTTTTT
. | TRBJ2-7 | 13 | . | TRBV19 | CARGWRECYEQYF | TGTGCCAGAGGCTGGAGGGAGTGCTACGAGCAGTACTTC
. | TRBJ2-7 | 14 | . | TRBV7-7 | CASSLGASWDEQYF | TGTGCTAGCAGCTTAGGAGCTAGTTGGGACGAGCAGTACTTC
TRBD1 | TRBJ2-7 | 14 | . | TRBV5-1 | CASSLEGQGSEQYF | TGCGCCAGCAGCTTGGAGGGACAGGGTTCCGAGCAGTACTTC
TRBD1 | TRBJ1-3 | 15 | many | TRBV4-1 | CASSQYRGTGNTIYF | TGCGCCAGCAGCCAGTACAGGGGGACTGGAAACACCATATATTTT
. | TRBJ2-3 | 15 | . | TRBV6-1 | CASSEESDWTDTQYF | TGTGCCAGCAGTGAAGAATCAGATTGGACAGATACGCAGTATTTT
. | TRBJ1-5 | 14 | . | TRBV27 | CASSITGSNQPQHF | TGTGCCAGCAGTATTACCGGGTCCAATCAGCCCCAGCATTTT
. | TRBJ1-1 | 13 | few | TRBV19 | CASSISRGTEAFF | TGTGCCAGTAGTATATCACGGGGAACTGAAGCTTTCTTT
. | TRBJ1-2 | 14 | . | TRBV7-9 | CASSPKPDSEGYTF | TGCGCCAGCAGCCCCAAACCGGACAGTGAGGGCTACACCTTC
. | TRBJ2-4 | 17 | . | TRBV18 | CASSPPGRRATKNIQYF | TGTGCCAGCTCACCACCGGGTAGGAGGGCAACCAAAAACATTCAGTACTTC
. | TRBJ2-3 | 15 | . | TRBV5-1 | CASTRRGSGTDTQYF | TGCGCCAGCACCAGAAGGGGGAGTGGGACAGATACGCAGTATTTT
TRBD1 | TRBJ2-1 | 14 | . | TRBV7-9 | CASSIRGRYNEQFF | TGTGCCAGCAGCATCAGGGGGCGATACAATGAGCAGTTCTTC
. | TRBJ1-5 | 15 | . | TRBV7-2 | CASTARVPQGQPQHF | TGTGCCAGCACCGCCCGTGTCCCCCAGGGCCAGCCCCAGCATTTT
. | TRBJ1-1 | 12 | . | TRBV7-9 | CASSSGGAEAFF | TGTGCCAGCAGCTCGGGCGGGGCTGAAGCTTTCTTT
. | TRBJ2-5 | 16 | . | TRBV4-2 | CASSQGGGRDLETQYF | TGTGCCAGCAGCCAAGGGGGGGGGCGGGACTTGGAGACCCAGTACTTC